This is a list of T cell receptor beta chains from one sample in a study of regulatory T cells in long-lasting Graves disease. TCRdb reprocessed the multiplex PCR reads via MiXCR and lists one record per CDR3 protein. The data show approximately 400,000 distinct CDR3 sequences, under 15% seen once. These data were also reused for a study on T cells in Graves' hyperthyroidism and ophthalmopathy.

The source was peripheral blood mononuclear cells (PBMCs), collected at new diagnosis, from a patient treated with antithyroid drugs. These receptors all stem from a woman between 25 and 40 years old with Graves disease. CDR3s include the opening cysteine and the closing phenylalanine or tryptophan. Fields, in order: clone size, J gene, D gene, V gene, CDR3 DNA, CDR3 protein. D genes are given only for firm matches. Only part of the rows carry a size: once, few, many, or a class if the clone is expanded.

>.|TRBJ2-7|.|TRBV5-1
TGCGCCAGCAGCTTGTCCGGAGGTACCGACGAGCAGTACTTC
CASSLSGGTDEQYF
>many|TRBJ1-2|TRBD1|TRBV30
TGTGCCTGGAGTCCCCTAGACCAAGGGGGCAGCGGCTACACCTTC
CAWSPLDQGGSGYTF
>.|TRBJ2-2|TRBD2|TRBV4-1
TGCGCCAGCAGCCACCTCCTAGCGGGAGTTCGGACCGGGGAGCTGTTTTTT
CASSHLLAGVRTGELFF
>.|TRBJ1-4|.|TRBV28
TGTGCCAGCAGCAGAAACCCGAATACAGGAAAACTGTTTTTT
CASSRNPNTGKLFF
>few|TRBJ2-3|.|TRBV9
TGTGCCAGCAATCCGGGGCGTACCACAGATACGCAGTATTTT
CASNPGRTTDTQYF
>.|TRBJ2-1|.|TRBV9
TGTGCCAGCAGCGTAGGGCAGATCGATGAGCAGTTCTTC
CASSVGQIDEQFF
>.|TRBJ2-5|.|TRBV5-1
TGCGCCAGCAGCTTGGTCCCGGGACATACACAAGAGACCCAGTACTTC
CASSLVPGHTQETQYF
>many|TRBJ1-6|.|TRBV10-3
TGTGCCATCAGCCTCGCTGGGGTTTCCGACCGAAATTCACCCCTCCACTTT
CAISLAGVSDRNSPLHF
>.|TRBJ1-2|TRBD1|TRBV24-1
TGTGCCACCAGTGAATCCGGGACAGGGGGCGTTTATGGCTACACCTTC
CATSESGTGGVYGYTF
>many|TRBJ2-1|.|TRBV13
TGTGCCAGCAGCTCGAGTAGCAATGAGCAGTTCTTC
CASSSSSNEQFF
>many|TRBJ2-5|.|TRBV24-1
TGTGCCACCAGTGATGCTGGAGGAGAGACCCAGTACTTC
CATSDAGGETQYF
>.|TRBJ2-5|TRBD1|TRBV24-1
TGTGCCACCAGTGATTTACTCCGGACAGGGGTGGAACAAGAGACCCAGTACTTC
CATSDLLRTGVEQETQYF
>.|TRBJ2-7|TRBD1|TRBV19
TGTGCCAGTAGTAGAGAGACAGGGGACTACGAGCAGTACTTC
CASSRETGDYEQYF
>.|TRBJ1-5|.|TRBV19
TGTGCCAGTAACGGAGACGGGGAGAGCAATCAGCCCCAGCATTTT
CASNGDGESNQPQHF
>many|TRBJ2-7|.|TRBV27
TGTGCCAGCAGTCGTACCTACGAGCAGTACTTC
CASSRTYEQYF
>many|TRBJ2-1|TRBD2|TRBV3-1
TGTGCCAGCAGCCAAGGCCCTCCGGGACTAGCTTCCCATGAGCAGTTCTTC
CASSQGPPGLASHEQFF
>many|TRBJ2-1|TRBD2|TRBV2
TGTGCCAGCTCACTAGCGGGAGTTACCTACAATGAGCAGTTCTTC
CASSLAGVTYNEQFF
>few|TRBJ1-1|TRBD1|TRBV5-1
TGCGCCAGCAGCGCAGGGGGCGCGAGCACTGAAGCTTTCTTT
CASSAGGASTEAFF
>many|TRBJ2-1|.|TRBV6-2/TRBV6-3
TGTGCCAGCAGTGACCGAGAGCCTTATGGGCAGTTCTTC
CASSDREPYGQFF
>.|TRBJ2-3|TRBD2|TRBV19
TGTGCCAGTAGTATAAATCTCAGCGGGAGTGGTAGGGGTACGCAGTATTTT
CASSINLSGSGRGTQYF
>many|TRBJ1-1|TRBD1|TRBV5-1
TGCGCCAGCAGCTTGACCGGGACAGCAAACACTGAAGCTTTCTTT
CASSLTGTANTEAFF
>few|TRBJ1-5|.|TRBV25-1
TGTGCCAGCAGGGGTGGCGGGGGCAATCAGCCCCAGCATTTT
CASRGGGGNQPQHF
>.|TRBJ1-1|.|TRBV15
TGTGCCACCAGCAGAGACAGGGTTTTGGGGGCTGAAGCTTTCTTT
CATSRDRVLGAEAFF
>few|TRBJ2-2|.|TRBV24-1
TGTGCCACCAGTGTTAACAGTCTCGGGGCCGGGGAGCTGTTTTTT
CATSVNSLGAGELFF
>many|TRBJ1-5|.|TRBV2
TGTGCCAGCAGTGAAGCGGGGCCGGGGACTCAGCCCCAGCATTTT
CASSEAGPGTQPQHF
>many|TRBJ2-7|TRBD2|TRBV30
TGTGCCTGGAAGTGGACTAGTGGCGAGCAGTACTTC
CAWKWTSGEQYF
>many|TRBJ1-4|TRBD1|TRBV10-3
TGTGCCATCAGTGCCGGACAGGGGGCTGAAAAACTGTTTTTT
CAISAGQGAEKLFF
>many|TRBJ2-1|TRBD2|TRBV7-2
TGTGCCAGCAGCTTAGGTTATAGCGGGTGGAATGAGCAGTTCTTC
CASSLGYSGWNEQFF
>many|TRBJ2-5|TRBD2|TRBV12-3/TRBV12-4
TGTGCCAGCAGTTCGACTAGCGGGAGAAGGGAGACCCAGTACTTC
CASSSTSGRRETQYF
>few|TRBJ1-3|.|TRBV4-2
TGTGCCAGCAGCGCGACTGAGGTCTTGGGTGGAAACACCATATATTTT
CASSATEVLGGNTIYF
>.|TRBJ2-3|TRBD2|TRBV28
TGTGCCAGCACCCTGACTAGCGGGAGGGCCGGGGCAGATACGCAGTATTTT
CASTLTSGRAGADTQYF
>many|TRBJ2-3|TRBD2|TRBV20-1
TGCAGTGTTAGCCTAGCGGGAGAGGGGGATACGCAGTATTTT
CSVSLAGEGDTQYF
>many|TRBJ2-7|.|TRBV7-2
TGTGCCAGCAGCTTCTTATCCCTAGCGAGGTACGAGCAGTACTTC
CASSFLSLARYEQYF
>few|TRBJ2-1|TRBD2|TRBV6-2/TRBV6-3
TGTGCCAGCAGTTACTCCAGACTAGCGAACCTATACAATGAGCAGTTCTTC
CASSYSRLANLYNEQFF